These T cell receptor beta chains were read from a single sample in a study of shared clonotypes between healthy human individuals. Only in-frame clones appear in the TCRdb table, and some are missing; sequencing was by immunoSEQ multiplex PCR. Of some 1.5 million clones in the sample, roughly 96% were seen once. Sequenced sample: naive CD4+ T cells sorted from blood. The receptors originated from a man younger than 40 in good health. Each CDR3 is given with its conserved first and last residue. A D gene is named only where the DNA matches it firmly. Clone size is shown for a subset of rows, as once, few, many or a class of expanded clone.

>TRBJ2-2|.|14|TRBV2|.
CASSSRGSDGELFF
TGTGCCAGCAGTAGCAGGGGATCGGACGGGGAGCTGTTTTTT
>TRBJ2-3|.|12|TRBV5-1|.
CASSLATDTQYF
TGCGCCAGCAGCTTGGCTACAGATACGCAGTATTTT
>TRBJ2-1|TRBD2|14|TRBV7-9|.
CASSSPGLGSEQFF
TGTGCCAGCAGCTCTCCGGGACTAGGAAGCGAGCAGTTCTTC
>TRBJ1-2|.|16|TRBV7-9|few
CASSLAMGSRPYGYTF
TGTGCCAGCAGCTTAGCAATGGGTTCCCGACCTTATGGCTACACCTTC
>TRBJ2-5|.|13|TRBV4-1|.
CASSHPPGIPQYF
TGCGCCAGCAGCCACCCCCCTGGAATCCCCCAGTACTTC
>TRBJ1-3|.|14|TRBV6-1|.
CASSLGPSGNTIYF
TGTGCCAGCAGTCTAGGACCTTCTGGAAACACCATATATTTT
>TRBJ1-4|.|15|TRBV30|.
CAWSSRGRADEKLFF
TGTGCCTGGAGTTCCCGTGGCAGGGCGGATGAAAAACTGTTTTTT
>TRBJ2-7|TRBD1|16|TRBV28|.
CASTPRGTGGGYEQYF
TGTGCCAGCACTCCTCGCGGGACAGGGGGCGGCTACGAGCAGTACTTC
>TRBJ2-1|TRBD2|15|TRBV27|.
CASSLRLAVHNEQFF
TGTGCCAGCAGTTTACGACTAGCGGTTCACAATGAGCAGTTCTTC
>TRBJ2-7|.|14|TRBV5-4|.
CASSPNGAPYEQYF
TGTGCCAGCAGCCCCAACGGGGCTCCCTACGAGCAGTACTTC
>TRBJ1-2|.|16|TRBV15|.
CATSISILSGTDGYTF
TGTGCCACCAGCATTTCCATACTGTCCGGGACGGATGGCTACACCTTC
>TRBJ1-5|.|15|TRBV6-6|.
CASSPDRASNQPQHF
TGTGCCAGCAGTCCGGACAGAGCTAGCAATCAGCCCCAGCATTTT
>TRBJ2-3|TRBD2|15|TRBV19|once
CASSTTSGKSDTQYF
TGTGCCAGTAGTACGACTAGCGGCAAATCAGATACGCAGTATTTT
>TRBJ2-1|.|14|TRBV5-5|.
CASSSASSYNEQFF
TGTGCCAGCAGCAGTGCTAGCTCCTACAATGAGCAGTTCTTC
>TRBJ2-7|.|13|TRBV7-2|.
CASSLSPEGEQYF
TGTGCCAGCTCCCTTAGCCCCGAGGGCGAGCAGTACTTC
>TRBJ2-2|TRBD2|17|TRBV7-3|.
CASSLHPAGVNTGELFF
TGTGCCAGCAGCTTACATCCAGCGGGAGTAAACACCGGGGAGCTGTTTTTT
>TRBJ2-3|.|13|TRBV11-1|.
CASSGSLAETQYF
TGTGCCAGCAGCGGGTCTCTAGCAGAGACGCAGTATTTT
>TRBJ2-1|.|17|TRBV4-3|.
CASSLTTLTTVYNEQFF
TGCGCCAGCAGCCTGACTACCCTTACCACCGTCTACAATGAGCAGTTCTTC
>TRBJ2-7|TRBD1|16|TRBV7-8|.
CASSPRWDRGPYEQYF
TGTGCCAGCAGCCCTAGATGGGACAGGGGGCCCTACGAGCAGTACTTC
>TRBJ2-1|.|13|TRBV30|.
CAWSKDLLNEQFF
TGTGCCTGGAGTAAGGACCTACTAAATGAGCAGTTCTTC
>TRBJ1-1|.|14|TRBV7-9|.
CASGSTVYNTEAFF
TGTGCCAGCGGAAGCACAGTGTACAACACTGAAGCTTTCTTT
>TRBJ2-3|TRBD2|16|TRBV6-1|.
CASSVSGASSTDTQYF
TGTGCCAGCAGTGTTAGCGGGGCCTCTAGCACAGATACGCAGTATTTT
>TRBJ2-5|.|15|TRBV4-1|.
CASSQVAGWRETQYF
TGCGCCAGCAGCCAAGTTGCCGGATGGAGGGAGACCCAGTACTTC
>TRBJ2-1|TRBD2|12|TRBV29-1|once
CSVGEGRNEQFF
TGCAGCGTTGGGGAGGGGAGGAATGAGCAGTTCTTC
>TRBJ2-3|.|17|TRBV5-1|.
CASSLSWTGEGTDTQYF
TGCGCCAGCAGCTTGAGTTGGACGGGGGAAGGGACAGATACGCAGTATTTT
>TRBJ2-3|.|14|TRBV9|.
CASSPRTSTDTQYF
TGTGCCAGCAGCCCGAGGACCAGCACAGATACGCAGTATTTT
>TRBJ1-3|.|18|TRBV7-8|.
CASSLVSGYTFSGNTIYF
TGTGCCAGCAGCTTAGTGAGTGGGTATACCTTCTCTGGAAACACCATATATTTT